This T cell receptor beta chain was sequenced for a study of CD8 T cells in Susac syndrome (dated by TCRdb to the late 2010s). In the study overall: The study used repertoire sequencing to test whether antigen drove CD8+ T cell activation and differentiation in Susac syndrome. CD8+ T cell repertoire clonality was compared between around eleven healthy donors, roughly 14 Susac syndrome patients and fewer than 19 multiple sclerosis patients.

Of note for this clonotype: Its antigen is currently not known. Qualities for individual bases were not recorded, and no much larger clone is one base off.

Trimming leaves V shorter by 4 bases and J shorter by 11 bases, with the junction holding 5 bases beyond the gene matches. The CDR3 sequence holds 11 residues, the cysteine and phenylalanine included. Only the CDR3 region is kept as DNA, spanning 33 bases read in frame from base 1. Reading the germline V gene gives CDR1 SGDLS and CDR2 YYNGEE. RNA was extracted using the RNeasy kit, and roughly 0.5 to 1 ug of the RNA was reverse transcribed with random hexamers. The immunoSEQ multiplex PCR assay, covering 54 Vbeta and 13 Jbeta segments, was used to amplify TCR beta CDR3 regions. PCR amplification bias was corrected by using a synthetic template baseline for primer optimization and computational correction. As for how the authors treated the data: Reads were annotated to V, D and J genes according to IMGT and were analyzed with immunoSEQ Analyzer, with only productive sequences retained. Clonality was calculated as one minus the Shannon entropy normalized by log2 of the number of productive unique sequences. Public and private clones were assessed among the 100 most prevalent clones of each patient and control. A clone was defined as Susac-specific if it was absent from the healthy and MS cohorts, from some 1,100 published viral clones and from other ImmuneACCESS disease sequences. TCRdb reprocessed the public reads (quality trimming at Q25 with fastp, clone calling with MiXCR) and kept in-frame beta chains. Here each entry gathers all rows of one CDR3 protein and keeps the most common genes and DNA. Here the V and J calls rest on TCRdb's processing, not on the authors' analysis. This sample lists roughly 200,000 distinct CDR3 sequences; 95% were detected once. Less than 0.2% of the sample is in the top ten clones.

Peripheral blood CD8+ and CD4+ T cells from healthy donors, Susac syndrome patients and multiple sclerosis patients were profiled using high-throughput TCR beta sequencing. Treatment-naive patients with stable or active relapsing-remitting disease fulfilling revised McDonald criteria were used as multiple sclerosis controls. Bulk CD8+ and CD4+ T cells were purified by magnetic negative isolation, while CD8+ TEMRA cells were enriched using FACS. Blood was collected in EDTA tubes and processed within 24 hours, with PBMCs isolated through density gradient centrifugation. PBMCs intended for TCR sequencing were cryopreserved in liquid nitrogen and were subsequently thawed in a 37 degrees C water bath. The sorted or isolated CD4+, CD8+ and CD8+ TEMRA cells reached a purity of at least 90%. What the authors observed across the whole study: The number of individuals in the TCR sequencing and HLA analysis was acknowledged as relatively small.

This clonotype originated in a human donor with multiple sclerosis. The sample comprised CD8+ T cells from PBMCs. The chain links TRBV9 with TRBJ1-1, and TRBD1 matches 7 of the central bases. The nucleotide sequence reads TGTGCCAGCAGCCCGACGACAGGGGCTTTCTTT. Translated, this gives CASSPTTGAFF.